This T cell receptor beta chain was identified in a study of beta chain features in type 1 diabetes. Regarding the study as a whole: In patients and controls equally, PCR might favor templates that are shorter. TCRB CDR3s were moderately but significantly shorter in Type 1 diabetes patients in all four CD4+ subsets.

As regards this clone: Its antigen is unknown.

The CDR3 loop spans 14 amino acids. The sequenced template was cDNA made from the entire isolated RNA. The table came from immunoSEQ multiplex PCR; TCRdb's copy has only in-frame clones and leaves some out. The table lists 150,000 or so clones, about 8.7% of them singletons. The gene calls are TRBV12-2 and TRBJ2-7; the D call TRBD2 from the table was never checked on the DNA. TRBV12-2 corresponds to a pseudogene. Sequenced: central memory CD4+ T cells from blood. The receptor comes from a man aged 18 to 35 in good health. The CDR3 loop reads CASRFGHQGTEQYF. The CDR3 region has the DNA TGTGCAAGTCGCTTCGGACATCAAGGGACTGAGCAGTACTTC.